A single sample gave rise to the 7 T cell receptor beta chains below, sequenced in a study of blood T cell repertoires in COVID-19. The table came from immunoSEQ multiplex PCR; TCRdb's copy has only in-frame clones and leaves some out. The top ten hold roughly 7.3% of the sample, which has approximately 530,000 clones, about 88% seen once. The sequencing sample was made of peripheral blood. Every receptor here comes from a woman aged 50 to 60 with COVID-19, enrolled during active disease.

The chain links TRBV2 to TRBJ1-2; D is uncertain. The CDR3 spans 14 residues. The germline gives CDR1 SNHLY, CDR2 FYNNEI. Trimming shortened V by 10 bases and J by 7 bases, and 22 bases separated the two germline ends. CDR3 amino acids: CATQEGPGGSGYTF. The CDR3 DNA follows: TGTGCCACCCAGGAGGGCCCCGGAGGGTCTGGCTACACCTTC.

The CDR3 DNA reads TGCAGCGTAAGGGGAGGATCGAACACTGAAGCTTTCTTT. As protein: CSVRGGSNTEAFF. The chain uses TRBV29-1 and TRBJ1-1, with D possibly TRBD1 on 5 matching bases. The CDR3 consists of 13 residues. CDR1 and CDR2 from the germline V gene are SQVTM and ANQGSEA. Trimming stripped 6 bases from V and 1 base from J, with 12 bases between.

The CDR3 here is CASSPMGQEVSGNTIYF. The CDR3 DNA reads TGTGCCAGCTCCCCGATGGGACAAGAGGTCTCTGGAAACACCATATATTTT. The chain uses TRBV18 and TRBJ1-3; possibly TRBD1 for D (6 bases). With 6 bases removed from V and 0 bases from J, the gap between germline ends came to 18 bases. The CDR3 extends over 17 amino acids. In germline, CDR1 is KGHSH, CDR2 LQKENI.

The chain couples TRBV6-1 to TRBJ2-6; 8 bases line up with TRBD1. The CDR3 runs 19 residues. The germline gives CDR1 MNHNS, CDR2 SASEGT. V gave up 3 bases and J gave up 0 bases; unmatched junction bases: 10. CDR3 amino acids: CASSDPRAGQASGANVLTF. CDR3 nucleotides: TGTGCCAGCAGTGACCCCCGCGCGGGACAGGCCTCTGGGGCCAACGTCCTGACTTTC.

The chain couples TRBV7-3 to TRBJ2-2, with 8 bases fitting TRBD1. Trimming removed 5 bases from V and 2 bases from J; junction bases left unmatched: 4. The germline gives CDR1 SGHTA, CDR2 FQGTGA. CDR3 length: 15 residues. DNA of the CDR3: TGTGCCAGCAGCCCACAGGGGGGAAACACCGGGGAGCTGTTTTTT. Protein: CASSPQGGNTGELFF.

This chain links TRBV5-1 with TRBJ2-5; tentative D call: TRBD1 (6 bases). Per the germline V gene, CDR1 is SGHRS and CDR2 is YFSETQ. V was trimmed by 0 bases and J by 5 bases, leaving 14 bases between them. CDR3 length equals 15 residues. CDR3 DNA: TGCGCCAGCAGCTTGGCTAACAGGGCCGGGGAGACCCAGTACTTC. Its translation is CASSLANRAGETQYF.

The gene calls are TRBV28 and TRBJ1-5; tentative D call: TRBD1 (6 bases). The germline CDR1 and CDR2 sequences are MDHEN and SYDVKM. The CDR3 length is 12 residues. The V gene lost 4 bases and the J gene lost 6 bases, with 7 bases spanning the gap. CDR3 DNA sequence: TGTGCCAGCAGTTCACAGGGTCAGCCCCAGCATTTT. It codes for CASSSQGQPQHF.